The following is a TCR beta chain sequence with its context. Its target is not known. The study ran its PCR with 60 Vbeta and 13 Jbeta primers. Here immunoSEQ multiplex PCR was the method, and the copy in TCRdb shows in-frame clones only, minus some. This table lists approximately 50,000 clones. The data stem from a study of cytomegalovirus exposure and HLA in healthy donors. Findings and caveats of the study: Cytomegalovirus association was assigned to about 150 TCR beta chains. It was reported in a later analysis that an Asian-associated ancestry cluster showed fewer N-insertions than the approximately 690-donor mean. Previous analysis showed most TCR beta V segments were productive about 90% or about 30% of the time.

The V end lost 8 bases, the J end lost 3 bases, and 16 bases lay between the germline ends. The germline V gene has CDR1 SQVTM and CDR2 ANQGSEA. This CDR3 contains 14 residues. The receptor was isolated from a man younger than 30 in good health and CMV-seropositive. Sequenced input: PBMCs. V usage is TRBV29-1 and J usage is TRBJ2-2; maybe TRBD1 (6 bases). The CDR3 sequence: CSHRITGYTGELFF. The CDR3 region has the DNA TGCAGCCACCGAATAACAGGGTACACCGGGGAGCTGTTTTTT.